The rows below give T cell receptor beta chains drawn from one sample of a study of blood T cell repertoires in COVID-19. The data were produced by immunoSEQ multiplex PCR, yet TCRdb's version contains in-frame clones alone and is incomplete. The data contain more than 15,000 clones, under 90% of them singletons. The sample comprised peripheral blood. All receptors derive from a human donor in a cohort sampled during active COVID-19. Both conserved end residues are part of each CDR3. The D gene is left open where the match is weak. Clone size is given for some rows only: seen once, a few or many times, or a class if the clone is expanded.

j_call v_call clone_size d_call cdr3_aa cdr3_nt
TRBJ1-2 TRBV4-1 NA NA CASSQDPPRQRQTSSYGYTF TGCGCCAGCAGCCAAGATCCCCCACGACAGAGACAGACTTCGAGCTATGGCTACACCTTC
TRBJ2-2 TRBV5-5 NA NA CASSPYRVTGELFF TGTGCCAGCAGCCCCTACAGGGTTACCGGGGAGCTGTTTTTT
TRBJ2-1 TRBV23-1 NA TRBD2 CASSQSIRERALAGGDNEQFF TGCGCCAGCAGTCAATCGATTCGGGAAAGGGCACTAGCGGGAGGGGACAATGAGCAGTTCTTC
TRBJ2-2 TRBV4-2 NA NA CASSQDLWSGELFF TGTGCCAGCAGCCAAGATCTTTGGAGCGGGGAGCTGTTTTTT
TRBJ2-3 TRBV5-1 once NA CASSLFSTTDTQYF TGCGCCAGCAGCTTGTTCAGTACCACAGATACGCAGTATTTT
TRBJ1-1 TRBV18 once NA CASSPQSMNTEAFF TGTGCCAGCTCACCACAGAGTATGAACACTGAAGCTTTCTTT
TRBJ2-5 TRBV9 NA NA CASSVGDRGGETQYF TGTGCCAGCAGCGTAGGGGACAGAGGAGGGGAGACCCAGTACTTC
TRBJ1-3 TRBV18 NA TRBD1 CASSTTGGSGNTIYF TGTGCCAGCTCCACGACAGGGGGGTCCGGAAACACCATATATTTT
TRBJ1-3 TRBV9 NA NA CASSAGGGSRSGNTIYF TGTGCCAGCAGCGCTGGGGGGGGCAGCCGCTCTGGAAACACCATATATTTT
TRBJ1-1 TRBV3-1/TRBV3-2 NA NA CASSQVGGGKAFF TGTGCCAGCAGCCAAGTAGGTGGAGGGAAAGCTTTCTTT
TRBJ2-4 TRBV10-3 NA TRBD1 CAISESGQMNIQYF TGTGCCATCAGTGAGTCGGGACAGATGAACATTCAGTACTTC
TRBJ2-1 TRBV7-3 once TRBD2 CASSPNSGQYNEQFF TGTGCCAGCAGCCCAAATAGCGGGCAGTACAATGAGCAGTTCTTC
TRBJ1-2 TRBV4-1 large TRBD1 CASSQSGDSGGYTF TGCGCCAGCAGCCAAAGTGGGGACAGTGGTGGCTACACCTTC
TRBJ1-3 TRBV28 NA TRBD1 CASSQQGLGNTIYF TGTGCCAGCAGCCAACAGGGGCTGGGAAACACCATATATTTT
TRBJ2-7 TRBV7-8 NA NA CASSLAQGLESYEQYF TGTGCCAGCAGCTTAGCACAGGGTTTGGAGTCCTACGAGCAGTACTTC
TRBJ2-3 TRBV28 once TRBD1 CASSHRGLTTDTQYF TGTGCCAGCAGTCACAGGGGGCTTACCACAGATACGCAGTATTTT
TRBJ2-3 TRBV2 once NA CASSEVADTQYF TGTGCCAGCAGCGAGGTGGCGGATACGCAGTATTTT